The entry below gives a single T cell receptor beta chain sequence along with its context. This specimen comes from a study of blood T cell repertoires in COVID-19. Study context: Sample material is recorded as cDNA or gDNA derived from T cells, B-cell-depleted T cells, or PBMCs.

In the authors' methods: Researchers report that nucleated cell counts were estimated from reference gene primer amplification. Repertoires were generated with immunoSEQ multiplex PCR, while TCRdb's copy carries only in-frame clones and drops some. Clonal size and the V and J genes are those of that table, whereas D and trimming came from the DNA. The table has about 100,000 clones, 80% seen once; the top ten hold around 30%. Germline values: CDR1 MNHNY, CDR2 SVGAGI (reference sequence). The V end was cut by 6 bases, the J end by 7 bases, with 15 bases between. This CDR3 is 13 amino acids long. The clonotype comes from a man aged 65 to 85 with active or convalescent COVID-19. The V gene is TRBV6-6, the J gene TRBJ1-2; D is unresolved. Sequencing used peripheral blood. The CDR3 loop is CASRRTEGSGYTF. In DNA form, the CDR3 reads TGTGCCAGCAGAAGGACGGAGGGAAGTGGCTACACCTTC.